A selection of T cell receptor beta chains follows, all from one sample in a study of blood T cell repertoires in COVID-19. Libraries were prepared by immunoSEQ multiplex PCR; TCRdb keeps only in-frame clonotypes and omits some of them. The table records 200,000 to 300,000 clones, 91% of them present only once. Sequencing was performed on peripheral blood. The origin of the receptors is a person aged 18 to 29 with COVID-19, enrolled during active disease. Both conserved end residues are part of each CDR3. D genes are given only for firm matches. Clone size is stated in some rows and not others, as once, few, many or a class when expanded.

TRBJ2-1 - TRBV20-1 - TGCAGTGCTAGAGAACTCAATGAGCAGTTCTTC CSARELNEQFF
TRBJ1-4 - TRBV7-9 - TGTGCCAGCAGCCGAAGCGGAAATGAAAAACTGTTTTTT CASSRSGNEKLFF
TRBJ2-7 TRBD1 TRBV2 - TGTGCCAGCATGGGACAGTTCTACGAGCAGTACTTC CASMGQFYEQYF
TRBJ2-7 - TRBV12-3/TRBV12-4 - TGTGCCAGCAGCTTGGGCCCCTCCGAGCAGTACTTC CASSLGPSEQYF
TRBJ2-5 - TRBV13 - TGTGCCAGCAGCCTTTCCGACAGCCACCAAGAGACCCAGTACTTC CASSLSDSHQETQYF
TRBJ2-1 - TRBV7-2 - TGTGCCAGCAGCTTAGTGGGACTCCAGTTCTTC CASSLVGLQFF
TRBJ1-4 - TRBV12-3/TRBV12-4 - TGTGCCAGCAGTTTATCAGGGCGTGAAAAACTGTTTTTT CASSLSGREKLFF
TRBJ1-6 - TRBV5-1 - TGCGCCAGCAGCTCGCACAGGTCCGGGTTGAATTCACCCCTCCACTTT CASSSHRSGLNSPLHF
TRBJ1-1 - TRBV19 - TGTGCCAGTACCTCAACAGGATGGAGCACTGAAGCTTTCTTT CASTSTGWSTEAFF
TRBJ2-5 - TRBV5-1 - TGCGCCAGCAGCTACAGGGTTGGGGAGACCCAGTACTTC CASSYRVGETQYF
TRBJ1-2 - TRBV10-2 - TGCGCCAGCAGTGAGTCGATAGAGTTTCGGGTGTGGAGCTACACCTTC CASSESIEFRVWSYTF
TRBJ1-5 - TRBV28 once TGTGCCAGCAGTTTGCCCCCGGGAAGCAATCAGCCCCAGCATTTT CASSLPPGSNQPQHF
TRBJ2-2 - TRBV6-5 - TGTGCCAGCGGGGGACTTTCACCCGGGGAGCTGTTTTTT CASGGLSPGELFF
TRBJ2-7 TRBD1 TRBV19 - TGTGCCAGTAGTTCGTGGACAGGGGTCTACGAGCAGTACTTC CASSSWTGVYEQYF
TRBJ2-7 TRBD1 TRBV2 - TGTGCCAGCAGTGAAGAGGGACAGGGCTACGAGCAGTACTTC CASSEEGQGYEQYF
TRBJ1-6 - TRBV6-5 - TGTGCCAGCAGTTACTCCCGGACAGCGAATTCACCCCTCCACTTT CASSYSRTANSPLHF
TRBJ2-1 TRBD2 TRBV5-4 - TGTGCCAGCAATGTTGGCGGGAGGGACTCCCCGGGTTGGCAGTTCTTC CASNVGGRDSPGWQFF
TRBJ2-5 TRBD1 TRBV7-2 - TGTGCCAGCAGCCGCGGACAGGCGGCCAAAGAGACCCAGTACTTC CASSRGQAAKETQYF
TRBJ1-2 TRBD1 TRBV7-8 - TGTGCCAGCAGCTTAGATGGCCCTGCAGGGGGCTATTATGGCTACACCTTC CASSLDGPAGGYYGYTF
TRBJ1-2 TRBD1 TRBV10-3 once TGTGCCATCAGTGAGTTTCGGACAGGGGATGGTGGCTACACCTTC CAISEFRTGDGGYTF
TRBJ2-2 TRBD1 TRBV2 - TGTGCCAGCAGTACAGGGGGCGTAAAATCTGGGGAGCTGTTTTTT CASSTGGVKSGELFF
TRBJ2-3 TRBD2 TRBV7-9 - TGTGCCAGCAGCGCGACTAGCGGGAGGGCCTTTGGGACGCCAGATACGCAGTATTTT CASSATSGRAFGTPDTQYF
TRBJ2-1 - TRBV2 once TGTGCCAGCAGTGAAACAGCGGACCCCCCCGTCGGTGGGCAGTTCTTC CASSETADPPVGGQFF
TRBJ1-2 - TRBV18 few TGTGCCAGCTCAGAACAAACAGGGCAGGGCTACACCTTC CASSEQTGQGYTF
TRBJ1-3 - TRBV5-1 - TGCGCCAGCAGCGAGGGAACTGGAAACACCATATATTTT CASSEGTGNTIYF
TRBJ2-7 - TRBV3-1/TRBV3-2 - TGTGCCAGCAGTCAAGGAAATAGTCTGACCTACGAGCAGTACTTC CASSQGNSLTYEQYF
TRBJ2-7 - TRBV9 - TGTGCCAGCAGCGTTGGGGACACAGGGCGCGAGCAGTACTTC CASSVGDTGREQYF
TRBJ2-7 TRBD2 TRBV6-2/TRBV6-3 - TGTGCCAGCAGTTACGAAGTAGCGGGGAACGAGCAGTACTTC CASSYEVAGNEQYF
TRBJ2-1 - TRBV19 - TGTGCCAGTAGTCCCTGGCCTCCCAATGAGCAGTTCTTC CASSPWPPNEQFF
TRBJ2-3 TRBD2 TRBV5-6 - TGTGCCAGCAAGCCAGCGGGAGGACAAGATACGCAGTATTTT CASKPAGGQDTQYF
TRBJ1-3 - TRBV2 - TGTGCCAGCAGTGTCGAAGGGGTCTCTGGAAACACCATATATTTT CASSVEGVSGNTIYF
TRBJ2-1 - TRBV29-1 - TGCAGCGTTGAAGGACTATCCTACAATGAGCAGTTCTTC CSVEGLSYNEQFF
TRBJ2-1 - TRBV4-1 - TGCGCCAGCAGCCACGCGACGGGAGAAATGGGAAATGAGCAGTTCTTC CASSHATGEMGNEQFF
TRBJ1-5 - TRBV4-1 - TGCGCCAGCAGCCAGGATTGGGGGGATCAGCCCCAGCATTTT CASSQDWGDQPQHF
TRBJ2-7 - TRBV5-5 - TGTGCCAGCAGCTCCACTATTGACAGGAACCGATACGAGCAGTACTTC CASSSTIDRNRYEQYF
TRBJ2-3 - TRBV5-8 - TGTGCCAGCAGCGGCGAACCGGGACATAGCACAGATACGCAGTATTTT CASSGEPGHSTDTQYF
TRBJ2-2 TRBD2 TRBV29-1 - TGCAGCGCTGTTTCCTTAGCGGGAGTTAACACCGGGGAGCTGTTTTTT CSAVSLAGVNTGELFF
TRBJ2-2 TRBD2 TRBV7-2 - TGTGCCAGCAGCCTACGACTAGCAGACCATAACACCGGGGAGCTGTTTTTT CASSLRLADHNTGELFF
TRBJ2-2 - TRBV18 - TGTGCCAGCTCACCCAGCTGGGGCGGCACCGGGGAGCTGTTTTTT CASSPSWGGTGELFF
TRBJ2-1 - TRBV7-6 few TGTGCCAGCAGCTTAGACGGGAGCTCCTACAATGAGCAGTTCTTC CASSLDGSSYNEQFF
TRBJ2-2 - TRBV5-6 - TGTGCCAGCAGATCTATCGGGACCGGGGAGCTGTTTTTT CASRSIGTGELFF
TRBJ2-3 TRBD1 TRBV18 - TGTGCCAGCTCACCGACAGGGGTCCTGGATACGCAGTATTTT CASSPTGVLDTQYF
TRBJ2-7 TRBD1 TRBV25-1 - TGTGCCATGTCCGGGGACAGCTCCTACGAGCAGTACTTC CAMSGDSSYEQYF
TRBJ2-1 - TRBV6-5 - TGTGCCAGCAGTTTTACTTCCTCCTACAATGAGCAGTTCTTC CASSFTSSYNEQFF
TRBJ1-3 - TRBV7-6 - TGTGCCAGCAGCGCGGGCTTGGCTGGAAACACCATATATTTT CASSAGLAGNTIYF
TRBJ1-2 TRBD1 TRBV2 - TGTGCCAGGCGCTCCGGGACAGCAACTCACGGCTACACCTTC CARRSGTATHGYTF
TRBJ2-7 TRBD2 TRBV20-1 once TGCAGTGCTAGTTCTGGAGCGGGAGGAAACCGGGGCGAGCAGTACTTC CSASSGAGGNRGEQYF
TRBJ2-6 - TRBV28 once TGTGCCAGCAGTTTCTTGTTCAGGGTGTCTGGGGCCAACGTCCTGACTTTC CASSFLFRVSGANVLTF
TRBJ2-2 - TRBV7-9 - TGTGCCAGCAGCTTAGAAATAATATTGGAGGGCACCGGGGAGCTGTTTTTT CASSLEIILEGTGELFF
TRBJ1-2 - TRBV12-5 - TGTGCTAGTGGTTTGGTACCCAATGAGGAGGACTATGGCTACACCTTC CASGLVPNEEDYGYTF
TRBJ2-2 TRBD2 TRBV4-2 - TGTGCCAGCAGCCACCCCGGACTAGCGGGAGACACCGGGGAGCTGTTTTTT CASSHPGLAGDTGELFF
TRBJ1-5 - TRBV27 - TGTGCCAGCAGTCCGACCTCCGCCGGCCTCCCGGGTCTCGGCAATCAGCCCCAGCATTTT CASSPTSAGLPGLGNQPQHF
TRBJ2-7 - TRBV29-1 - TGCAGCGTTTTCAGGGGGGACGAGCAGTACTTC CSVFRGDEQYF
TRBJ2-1 TRBD2 TRBV11-2 - TGTGCCAGCAGCCTCCCGGGACTAGCGGGAGTCGGGGGACAGTTCTTC CASSLPGLAGVGGQFF
TRBJ2-1 - TRBV5-1 - TGCGCCAGCGCGCGCCTAGCAGGCGATGAGCAGTTCTTC CASARLAGDEQFF
TRBJ2-3 TRBD1 TRBV5-5 - TGTGCCAGCAGGGACAGGGCCACAGATACGCAGTATTTT CASRDRATDTQYF
TRBJ2-5 TRBD2 TRBV7-9 - TGTGCCAGCAGCTTTGCTAGCGGGGGGTACCAAGAGACCCAGTACTTC CASSFASGGYQETQYF
TRBJ2-1 - TRBV29-1 - TGCAGCGTTGAAAGAGGGCCGGGTGAGCAGTTCTTC CSVERGPGEQFF
TRBJ1-6 TRBD1 TRBV5-1 - TGCGCCAGCAGCTTGGTAGGGGGCGATTCACCCCTCCACTTT CASSLVGGDSPLHF